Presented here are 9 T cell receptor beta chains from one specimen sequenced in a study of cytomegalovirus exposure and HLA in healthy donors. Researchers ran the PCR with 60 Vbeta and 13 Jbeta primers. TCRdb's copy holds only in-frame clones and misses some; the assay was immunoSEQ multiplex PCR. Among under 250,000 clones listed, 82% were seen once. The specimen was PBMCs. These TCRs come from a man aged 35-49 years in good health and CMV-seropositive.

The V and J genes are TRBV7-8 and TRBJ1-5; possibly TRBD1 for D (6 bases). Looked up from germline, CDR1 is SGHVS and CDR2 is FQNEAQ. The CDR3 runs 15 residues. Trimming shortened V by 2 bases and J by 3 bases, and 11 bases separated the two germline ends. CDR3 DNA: TGTGCCAGCAGCTTAAGGGACAATTACAATCAGCCCCAGCATTTT. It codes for CASSLRDNYNQPQHF.

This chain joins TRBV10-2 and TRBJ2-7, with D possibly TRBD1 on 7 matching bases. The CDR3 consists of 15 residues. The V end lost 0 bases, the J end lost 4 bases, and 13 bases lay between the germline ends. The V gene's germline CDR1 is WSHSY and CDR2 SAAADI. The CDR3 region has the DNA TGCGCCAGCAGTGAGTCACTACAGGGGAGGTACGAGCAGTACGTC. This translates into CASSESLQGRYEQYV.

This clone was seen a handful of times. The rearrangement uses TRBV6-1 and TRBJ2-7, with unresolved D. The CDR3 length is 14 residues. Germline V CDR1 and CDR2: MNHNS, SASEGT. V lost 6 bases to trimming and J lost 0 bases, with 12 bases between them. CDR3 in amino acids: CASSAGPSSYEQYV. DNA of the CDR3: TGTGCCAGCAGCGCTGGACCTAGCTCCTACGAGCAGTACGTC.

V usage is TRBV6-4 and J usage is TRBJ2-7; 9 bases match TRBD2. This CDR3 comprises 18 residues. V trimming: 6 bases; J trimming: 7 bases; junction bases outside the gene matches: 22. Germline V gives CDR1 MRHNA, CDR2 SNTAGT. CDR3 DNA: TGTGCCAGCAGAACATCAGGGCAGACTAGCGGACCCACGGGGGAGCAGTACGTC. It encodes CASRTSGQTSGPTGEQYV.

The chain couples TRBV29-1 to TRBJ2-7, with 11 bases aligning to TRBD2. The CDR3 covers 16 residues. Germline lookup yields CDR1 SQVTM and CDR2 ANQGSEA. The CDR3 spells CNFQGTSGLYFREQYV. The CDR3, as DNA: TGCAACTTTCAAGGGACTAGCGGCTTGTACTTTCGCGAGCAGTACGTC.

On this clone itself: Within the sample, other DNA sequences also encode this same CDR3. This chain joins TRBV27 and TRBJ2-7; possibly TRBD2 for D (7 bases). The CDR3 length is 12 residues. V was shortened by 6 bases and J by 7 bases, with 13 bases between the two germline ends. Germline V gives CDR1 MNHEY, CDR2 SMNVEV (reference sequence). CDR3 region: CASSRGGEEQYF. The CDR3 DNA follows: TGTGCCAGCAGCAGGGGAGGGGAAGAGCAGTACTTC.

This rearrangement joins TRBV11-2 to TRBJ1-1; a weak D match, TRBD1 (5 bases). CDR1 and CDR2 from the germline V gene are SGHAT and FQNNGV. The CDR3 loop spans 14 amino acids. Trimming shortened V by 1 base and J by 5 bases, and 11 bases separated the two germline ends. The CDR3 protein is CASSLGAGLTEAFF. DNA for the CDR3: TGTGCCAGCAGCTTAGGGGCAGGGCTGACTGAAGCTTTCTTT.

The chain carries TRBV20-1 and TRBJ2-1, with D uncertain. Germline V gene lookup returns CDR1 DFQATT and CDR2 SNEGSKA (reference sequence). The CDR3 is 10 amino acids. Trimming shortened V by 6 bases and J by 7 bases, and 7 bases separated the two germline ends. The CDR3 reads CSALLNEQFF. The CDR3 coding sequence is TGCAGTGCGTTGCTAAATGAGCAGTTCTTC.

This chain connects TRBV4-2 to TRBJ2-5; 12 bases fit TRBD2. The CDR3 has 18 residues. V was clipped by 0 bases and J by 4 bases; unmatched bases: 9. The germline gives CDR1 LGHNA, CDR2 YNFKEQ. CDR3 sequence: CASSQEFLLAGGIETQYF. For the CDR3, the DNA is TGTGCCAGCAGCCAAGAATTTTTACTAGCGGGAGGAATAGAGACCCAGTACTTC.